Sequencing of this TCR beta chain was carried out in a study of T cell repertoires in cytomegalovirus infection. About the research overall: Through public TCR beta signatures, both CMV infection and matching HLA type were indicated.

This clonotype was observed at least ten times. Its antigen remains unidentified. The CDR3 totals 13 residues. Germline values: CDR1 SGHVS, CDR2 FQNEAQ. V was clipped by 9 bases and J by 5 bases; unmatched bases: 6. Findings and limits, study-wide: CMV-specific TCR beta clonotypes restricted by HLA-C dominated the ex vivo response. Totalled public TCR beta family frequency picked out people who carried CMV plus the relevant HLA.

TCRdb re-called the reads with MiXCR, one entry per CDR3 protein. The data contain 250,000 or so distinct CDR3 sequences, approximately 9.1% of them seen just once; the ten biggest clones take up roughly 16%. Sequencing was performed on PBMCs. V usage is TRBV7-8 and J usage is TRBJ2-2; 7 bases map to TRBD1. This clonotype was sampled from a human donor in good health (CMV status not recorded). Some clones in this sample may be carry-over from other donors' samples. For the CDR3, the DNA is TGTGCCAGTCCACAGGGGACGACCGGGGAGCTGTTTTTT. Protein sequence: CASPQGTTGELFF.